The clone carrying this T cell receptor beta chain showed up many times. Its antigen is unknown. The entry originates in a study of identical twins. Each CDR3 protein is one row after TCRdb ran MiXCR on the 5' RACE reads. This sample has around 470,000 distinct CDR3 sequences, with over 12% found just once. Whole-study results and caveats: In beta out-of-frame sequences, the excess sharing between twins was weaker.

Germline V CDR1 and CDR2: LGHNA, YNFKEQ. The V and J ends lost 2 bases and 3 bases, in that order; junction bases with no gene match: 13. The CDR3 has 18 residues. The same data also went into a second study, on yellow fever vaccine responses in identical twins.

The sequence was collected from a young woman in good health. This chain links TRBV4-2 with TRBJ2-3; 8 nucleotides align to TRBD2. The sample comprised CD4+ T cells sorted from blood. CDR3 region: CASSQRWDRGGWTDTQYF. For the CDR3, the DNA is TGTGCCAGCAGCCAAAGGTGGGACCGGGGGGGCTGGACAGATACGCAGTATTTT.